A single sample is the source of the 3 T cell receptor beta chains below, sequenced in a study of cytomegalovirus exposure and HLA in healthy donors. The PCR had 60 Vbeta and 13 Jbeta primers. TCRdb keeps only in-frame clones here, not all; method: immunoSEQ multiplex PCR. Altogether around 92,000 clones are present, roughly 80% being singletons, with the ten largest covering around 1.2%. Material: PBMCs. The receptors derive from a girl aged 2-10 years in good health and CMV-seropositive.

This clone was recorded only once. This chain links TRBV30 with TRBJ1-3; D unclear. V lost 5 bases and J 0 bases, leaving 11 bases between the germline ends. The CDR3 sequence is 14 residues long. CDR1 GTSNPN and CDR2 SVGIG come from the germline V gene (reference sequence). The CDR3 DNA follows: TGTGCCTGGTGCGAGACTTTCTCTGGAAACACCATATATTTT. It yields the protein CAWCETFSGNTIYF. The full variable domain, rest sourced from reference TRBV30 and TRBJ1-3, is SQTIHQWPATLVQPVGSPLSLECTVEGTSNPNLYWYRQAAGRGLQLLFYSVGIGQISSEVPQNLSASRPQDRQFILSSKKLLLSDSGFYLCAWCETFSGNTIYFGEGSWLTVV.

This sequence joins TRBV6-1 and TRBJ1-2, with 9 bases aligning to TRBD1. V shed 4 bases and J 5 bases; nucleotides not matched to a gene: 5. The CDR3 sequence is 14 residues long. Germline V lookup: CDR1 MNHNS, CDR2 SASEGT. The CDR3 DNA sequence: TGTGCCAGCAGTGCGGGACAGGGCTCGTATGGCTACACCTTC. As protein: CASSAGQGSYGYTF.

The chain combines TRBV25-1 with TRBJ1-2; maybe TRBD1 (6 bases). There are 14 residues in the CDR3. CDR1 MGHDK and CDR2 SYGVNS come from the germline V gene. Trimming removed 4 bases from V and 2 bases from J, with 11 bases in between. The CDR3 sequence is CASSVGQTNYGYTF. CDR3 nucleotides: TGTGCCAGCAGTGTAGGACAGACCAACTATGGCTACACCTTC.